A selection of T cell receptor beta chains follows, all from one sample in a study of blood T cell repertoires in COVID-19. Repertoires were generated with immunoSEQ multiplex PCR, while TCRdb's copy carries only in-frame clones and drops some. This sample has 490,000 or so clones, with less than 90% found just once. The sample was PBMCs or T cells enriched from blood (not recorded which). The receptors were gathered from a woman aged 60-75 years who had recovered from COVID-19. The CDR3 runs from the conserved cysteine through the conserved F or W. Each record gives: D gene, J gene, V gene, clone size, CDR3 DNA, CDR3 protein. The D gene is left open where the match is weak. Rows give clone size only sometimes, using once, few, many, or a class for an expanded clone.

>TRBD1|TRBJ2-3|TRBV19|NA
TGTGCCACAGGGACAGGGACTGTACCTACGCAGTATTTT
CATGTGTVPTQYF
>NA|TRBJ2-2|TRBV3-1/TRBV3-2|NA
TGTGCCAGCAGCCCCGAGGCGGACACCGGGGAGCTGTTTTTT
CASSPEADTGELFF
>NA|TRBJ1-1|TRBV3-1/TRBV3-2|NA
TGTGCCAGCAGCCCGTCGACAGGGAACACTGAAGCTTTCTTT
CASSPSTGNTEAFF
>TRBD1|TRBJ1-3|TRBV10-3|NA
TGTGCCATCAGTGGGACAGGGGATGGAAACACCATATATTTT
CAISGTGDGNTIYF
>NA|TRBJ1-4|TRBV30|NA
TGTGCCTGGAGTATATCAGGGGCGGAAAAACTGTTTTTT
CAWSISGAEKLFF
>TRBD2|TRBJ2-2|TRBV6-5|NA
TGTGCCAGCAGGCGGGGGACGAACACCGGGGAGCTGTTTTTT
CASRRGTNTGELFF
>TRBD1|TRBJ2-1|TRBV9|many
TGTGCCAGCAGCGCGGGGACAGGGGACTGGAATGAGCAGTTCTTC
CASSAGTGDWNEQFF
>TRBD1|TRBJ1-6|TRBV18|NA
TGTGCCAGCTCAACCCGGGGGCAGGGGGATTCACCCCTCCACTTT
CASSTRGQGDSPLHF
>TRBD1|TRBJ1-1|TRBV11-2|NA
TGTGCCAGCAGCTTAGATAGATGGACAGGCGCCTTAGAAGCTTTCTTT
CASSLDRWTGALEAFF
>TRBD1|TRBJ2-7|TRBV7-9|NA
TGTGCCAGCAGCTCCTCTAACAGGGGGCTCTACGAGCAGTACTTC
CASSSSNRGLYEQYF
>TRBD1|TRBJ1-1|TRBV11-2|NA
TGTGCCAGCAGCTTCCAGGGGGCGGAAACTGAAGCTTTCTTT
CASSFQGAETEAFF
>TRBD1|TRBJ2-7|TRBV9|NA
TGTGCCAGCAGCGTTCATTCAGGGACAGCGACTTCCTACGAGCAGTACTTC
CASSVHSGTATSYEQYF
>NA|TRBJ1-4|TRBV30|once
TGTGCCTGGAGTCGTTCAACTAATGAAAAACTGTTTTTT
CAWSRSTNEKLFF
>NA|TRBJ1-2|TRBV7-9|NA
TGTGCCAGCACCCGGGGGGGTACTAACTATGGCTACACCTTC
CASTRGGTNYGYTF
>NA|TRBJ2-1|TRBV2|NA
TGTGCCAGCAGCGCGTACAATGAGCAGTTCTTC
CASSAYNEQFF
>TRBD1|TRBJ1-2|TRBV4-1|few
TGCGCCAGCAGCCCCTGGACAGGTAACGGCTACACCTTC
CASSPWTGNGYTF
>TRBD1|TRBJ1-2|TRBV6-5|NA
TGTGCCAGTATGGGGGGGGGACAGGGGAAGAATGGCTACACCTTC
CASMGGGQGKNGYTF
>NA|TRBJ1-5|TRBV27|once
TGTGCCAGCAGTTTGGCAGCGGAGGGTCAGCCCCAGCATTTT
CASSLAAEGQPQHF
>TRBD1|TRBJ1-5|TRBV5-3|NA
TGTGCCAGAAGCGGGGGACAGGGGTTTGGCCAGCCCCAGCATTTT
CARSGGQGFGQPQHF
>NA|TRBJ1-1|TRBV2|NA
TGTGCCAGCAGGCGGACAGATTTGAACACTGAAGCTTTCTTT
CASRRTDLNTEAFF
>NA|TRBJ2-1|TRBV20-1|NA
TGCAGTGCCCCTTTCTACAATGAGCAGTTCTTC
CSAPFYNEQFF
>TRBD2|TRBJ2-5|TRBV7-2|NA
TGTGCCAGCAGCTTAGTCGGCGGGGGGGGAGAGACCCAGTACTTC
CASSLVGGGGETQYF
>TRBD1|TRBJ1-4|TRBV6-2/TRBV6-3|NA
TGTGCCAGCAGTTTCAAACCGGGACAGGTGAATGAAAAACTGTTTTTT
CASSFKPGQVNEKLFF
>NA|TRBJ1-2|TRBV30|NA
TGTGCCTGGATGCTCGGGGGGCGATACTATGGCTACACCTTC
CAWMLGGRYYGYTF
>TRBD1|TRBJ1-4|TRBV5-1|NA
TGCGCCAGCAGCTTGTGGGACAGTAGCGAAAAACTGTTTTTT
CASSLWDSSEKLFF
>TRBD2|TRBJ2-3|TRBV24-1|NA
TGTGCCACCAGTGATCAGCGGGGCCCAGATACGCAGTATTTT
CATSDQRGPDTQYF
>TRBD2|TRBJ2-1|TRBV7-2|NA
TGTGCCAGCAGCTTAGTAGGGACTAGCGGGGGGGGACCCTACAATGAGCAGTTCTTC
CASSLVGTSGGGPYNEQFF
>NA|TRBJ1-6|TRBV21-1|NA
TGTGCCAGCACTAGGGACCGAAGGTTCAGGGGGGCTTCACCCCTCCACTTT
CASTRDRRFRGASPLHF
>TRBD2|TRBJ2-3|TRBV9|NA
TGTGCCAGCAGCGTAGGATCCGGGAGGGATACGCAGTATTTT
CASSVGSGRDTQYF
>TRBD2|TRBJ2-3|TRBV27|NA
TGTGCCAGCAGTCTTTTCCCGGGACTAGCCACAGATACGCAGTATTTT
CASSLFPGLATDTQYF
>NA|TRBJ2-6|TRBV4-1|NA
TGCGCCAGCAGCCAAGACTCGGGGGTCGGGGCCAACGTCCTGACTTTC
CASSQDSGVGANVLTF
>NA|TRBJ2-1|TRBV27|NA
TGTGCCAGCAGCTACAGTAGCTCCTACAATGAGCAGTTCTTC
CASSYSSSYNEQFF
>TRBD1|TRBJ1-1|TRBV4-1|NA
TGCGCCAGCAGCCAAGACAGGGGGCTTGAAGCTTTCTTT
CASSQDRGLEAFF
>TRBD1|TRBJ2-3|TRBV5-5|NA
TGTGCCAGCAGCTCAGCGGACAGGTTTACAGATACGCAGTATTTT
CASSSADRFTDTQYF
>TRBD2|TRBJ2-1|TRBV9|NA
TGTGCCAGCAGCGTAGTCGAACTAGCGGGGGGCAATGAGCAGTTCTTC
CASSVVELAGGNEQFF
>NA|TRBJ1-2|TRBV19|once
TGTGCCAGTAGGGCGGCCAGTAACTATGGCTACACCTTC
CASRAASNYGYTF
>NA|TRBJ2-7|TRBV12-3/TRBV12-4|NA
TGTGCCAGCAGTTACGGGTCGTCGGGGGAGCAGTACTTC
CASSYGSSGEQYF
>TRBD2|TRBJ2-1|TRBV19|NA
TGTGCCAGTAGCGTCGAAAGCGGGGGCCCAAAGAGGGAGCAGTTCTTC
CASSVESGGPKREQFF
>NA|TRBJ2-1|TRBV12-3/TRBV12-4|NA
TGTGCCAGCAGAGCTCTAGCGTGGAGTGAGCAGTTCTTC
CASRALAWSEQFF
>NA|TRBJ1-1|TRBV6-5|NA
TGTGCCACCCGAATAGATACAGGGAGCACTGAAGCTTTCTTT
CATRIDTGSTEAFF
>NA|TRBJ1-2|TRBV28|NA
TGTGCCACCGTGACGGGAGGCTATGGCTACACCTTC
CATVTGGYGYTF
>NA|TRBJ2-7|TRBV6-1|few
TGTGCCAGCAGTGAAACCCTCCGCCAGGTCTCCTACGAGCAGTACTTC
CASSETLRQVSYEQYF